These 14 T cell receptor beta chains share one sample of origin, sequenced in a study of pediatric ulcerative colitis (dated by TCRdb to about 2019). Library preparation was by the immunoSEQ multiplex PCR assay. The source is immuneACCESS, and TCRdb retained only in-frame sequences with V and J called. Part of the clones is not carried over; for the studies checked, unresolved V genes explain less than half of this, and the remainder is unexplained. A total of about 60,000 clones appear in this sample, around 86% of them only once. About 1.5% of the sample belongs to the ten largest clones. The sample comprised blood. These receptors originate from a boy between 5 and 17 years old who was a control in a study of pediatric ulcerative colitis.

CDR3 residues: CASSPLRTARRGGSPLHF. The CDR3 DNA reads as TGTGCCAGCAGCCCCCTCCGGACAGCGAGGAGAGGGGGCTCACCCCTCCACTTT. J is TRBJ1-6 and V is TRBV11-2; 7 bases agree with TRBD1. Per germline, CDR1 SGHAT and CDR2 FQNNGV. J gave up 10 bases and V 5 bases, and 20 bases lay outside the gene matches. The CDR3 totals 18 residues.

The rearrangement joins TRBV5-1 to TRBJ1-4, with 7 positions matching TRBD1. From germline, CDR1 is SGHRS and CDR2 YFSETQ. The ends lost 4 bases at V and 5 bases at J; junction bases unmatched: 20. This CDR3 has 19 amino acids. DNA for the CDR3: TGCGCCAGCAGCCAACAGTCCGGGACAGAGTCTTTTTCGAATGAAAAACTGTTTTTT. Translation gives CASSQQSGTESFSNEKLFF.

Here the CDR3 reads CASSFLYEQYF. The CDR3 nucleotides are TGTGCCAGCAGCTTCCTCTACGAGCAGTACTTC. This chain connects TRBV7-2 to TRBJ2-7; D is unresolved. The CDR3 covers 11 residues. V lost 3 bases to trimming and J lost 3 bases, with 3 bases between them. Germline CDR1 SGHTA, CDR2 FQGNSA.

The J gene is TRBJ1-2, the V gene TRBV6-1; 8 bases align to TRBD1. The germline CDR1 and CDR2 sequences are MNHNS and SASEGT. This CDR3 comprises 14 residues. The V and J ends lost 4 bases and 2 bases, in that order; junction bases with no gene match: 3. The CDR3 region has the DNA TGTGCCAGCAGTGCGACAGGGGAAAACTATGGCTACACCTTC. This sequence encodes CASSATGENYGYTF.

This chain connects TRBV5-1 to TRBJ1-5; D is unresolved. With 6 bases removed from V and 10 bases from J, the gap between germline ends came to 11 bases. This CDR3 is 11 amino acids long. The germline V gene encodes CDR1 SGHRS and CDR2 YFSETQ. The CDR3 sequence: CASMAEGPQHF. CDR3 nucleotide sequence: TGCGCCAGCATGGCGGAAGGACCCCAGCATTTT.

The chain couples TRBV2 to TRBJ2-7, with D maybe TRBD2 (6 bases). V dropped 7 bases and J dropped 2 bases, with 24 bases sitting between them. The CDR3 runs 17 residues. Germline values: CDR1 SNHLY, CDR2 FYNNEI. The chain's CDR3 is CASMLRAGWEATYEQYF. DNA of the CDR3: TGTGCCAGCATGTTGCGGGCGGGATGGGAGGCGACCTACGAGCAGTACTTC.

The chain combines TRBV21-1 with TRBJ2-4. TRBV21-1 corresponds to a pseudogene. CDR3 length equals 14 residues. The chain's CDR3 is CASTQDQNLNGQYF. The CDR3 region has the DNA TGTGCCAGCACCCAAGACCAGAACTTAAACGGTCAGTACTTC.

Here the CDR3 DNA reads TGTGCCAGCAGGACGGGACAGCCTATAACCTACGAGCAGTACTTC. This sequence encodes CASRTGQPITYEQYF. The chain couples TRBV2 to TRBJ2-7, with 7 bases identical to TRBD1. CDR1 and CDR2 from the germline V gene are SNHLY and FYNNEI. The V gene end was trimmed by 6 bases and the J gene end by 2 bases; junction bases not matched to a gene: 10. This CDR3 spans 15 amino acids.

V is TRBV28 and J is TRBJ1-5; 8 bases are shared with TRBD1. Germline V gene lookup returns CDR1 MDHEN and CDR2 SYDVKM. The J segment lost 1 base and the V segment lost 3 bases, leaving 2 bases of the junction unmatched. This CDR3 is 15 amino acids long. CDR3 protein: CASSFDRGSNQPQHF. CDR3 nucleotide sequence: TGTGCCAGCAGTTTCGACAGGGGAAGCAATCAGCCCCAGCATTTT.

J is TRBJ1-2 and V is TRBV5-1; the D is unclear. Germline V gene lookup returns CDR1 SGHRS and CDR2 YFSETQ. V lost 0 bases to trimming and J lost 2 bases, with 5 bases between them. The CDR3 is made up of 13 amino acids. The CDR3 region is CASSLAQNYGYTF. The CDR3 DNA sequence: TGCGCCAGCAGCTTGGCCCAGAACTATGGCTACACCTTC.

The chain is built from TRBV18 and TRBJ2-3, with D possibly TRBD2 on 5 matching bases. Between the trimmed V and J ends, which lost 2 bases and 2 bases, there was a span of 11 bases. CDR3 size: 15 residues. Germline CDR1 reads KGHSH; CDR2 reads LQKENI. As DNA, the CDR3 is TGTGCCAGCTCACCATCTTCTAGCTCCACAGATACGCAGTATTTT. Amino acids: CASSPSSSSTDTQYF. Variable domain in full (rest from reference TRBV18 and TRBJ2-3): NAGVMQNPRHLVRRRGQEARLRCSPMKGHSHVYWYRQLPEEGLKFMVYLQKENIIDESGMPKERFSAEFPKEGPSILRIQQVVRGDSAAYFCASSPSSSSTDTQYFGPGTRLTVL.

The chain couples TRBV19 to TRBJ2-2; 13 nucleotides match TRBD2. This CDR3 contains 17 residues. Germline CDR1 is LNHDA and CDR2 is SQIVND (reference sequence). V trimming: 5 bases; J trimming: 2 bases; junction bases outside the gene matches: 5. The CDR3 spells CASSQGLAGINTGELFF. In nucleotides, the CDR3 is TGTGCCAGTAGTCAGGGACTAGCGGGAATTAACACCGGGGAGCTGTTTTTT.

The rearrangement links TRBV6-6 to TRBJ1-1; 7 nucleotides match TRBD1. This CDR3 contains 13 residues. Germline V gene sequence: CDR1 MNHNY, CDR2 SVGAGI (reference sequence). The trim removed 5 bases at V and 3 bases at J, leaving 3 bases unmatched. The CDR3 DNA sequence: TGTGCCAGCAGTACGACAGGGTACACTGAAGCTTTCTTT. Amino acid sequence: CASSTTGYTEAFF.

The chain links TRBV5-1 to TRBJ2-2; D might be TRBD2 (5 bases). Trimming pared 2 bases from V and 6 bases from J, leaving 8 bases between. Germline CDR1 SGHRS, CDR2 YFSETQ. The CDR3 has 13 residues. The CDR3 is CASSFLLAGELFF. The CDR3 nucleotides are TGCGCCAGCAGCTTTTTACTAGCCGGGGAGCTGTTTTTT.